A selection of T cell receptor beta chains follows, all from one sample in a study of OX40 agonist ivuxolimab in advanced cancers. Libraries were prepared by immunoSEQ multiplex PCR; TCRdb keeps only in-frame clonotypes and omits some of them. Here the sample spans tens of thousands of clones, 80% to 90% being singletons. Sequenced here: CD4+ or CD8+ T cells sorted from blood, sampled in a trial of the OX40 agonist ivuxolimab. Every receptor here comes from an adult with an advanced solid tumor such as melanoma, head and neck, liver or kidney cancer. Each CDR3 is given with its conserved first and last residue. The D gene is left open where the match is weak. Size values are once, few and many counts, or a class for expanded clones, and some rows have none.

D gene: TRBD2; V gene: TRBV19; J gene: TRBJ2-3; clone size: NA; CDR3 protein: CASTRLAGVPDTQYF; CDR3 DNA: TGTGCCAGTACTAGACTAGCGGGAGTACCAGATACGCAGTATTTT
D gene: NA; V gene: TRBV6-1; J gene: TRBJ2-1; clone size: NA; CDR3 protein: CASRGEVYNEQFF; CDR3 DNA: TGTGCCAGCAGGGGGGAGGTGTACAATGAGCAGTTCTTC
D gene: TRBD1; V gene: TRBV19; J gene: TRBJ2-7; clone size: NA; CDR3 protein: CASSIQGAQYEQYF; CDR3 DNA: TGTGCCAGTAGTATCCAGGGGGCTCAGTACGAGCAGTACTTC
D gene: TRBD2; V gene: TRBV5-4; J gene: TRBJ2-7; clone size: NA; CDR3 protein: CASSLGLAGIYEQYF; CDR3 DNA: TGTGCCAGCAGCTTGGGGCTAGCGGGAATATACGAGCAGTACTTC
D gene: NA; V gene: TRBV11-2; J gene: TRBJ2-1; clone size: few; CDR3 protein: CASSPLVSYNEQFF; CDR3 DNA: TGTGCCAGCAGCCCCCTCGTGAGCTACAATGAGCAGTTCTTC
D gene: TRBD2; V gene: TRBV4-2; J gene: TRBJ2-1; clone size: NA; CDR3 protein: CASSRAGGPGEQFF; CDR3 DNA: TGTGCCAGCAGCCGAGCGGGAGGGCCTGGTGAGCAGTTCTTC
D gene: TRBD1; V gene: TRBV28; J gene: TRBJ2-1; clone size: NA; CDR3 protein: CASTGTGVYNEQFF; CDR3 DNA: TGTGCCAGCACCGGGACAGGGGTATACAATGAGCAGTTCTTC
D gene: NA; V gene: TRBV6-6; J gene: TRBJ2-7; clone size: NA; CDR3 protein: CASSYSIRGTRQYF; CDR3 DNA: TGTGCCAGCAGTTACTCGATCCGGGGGACTCGGCAGTACTTC
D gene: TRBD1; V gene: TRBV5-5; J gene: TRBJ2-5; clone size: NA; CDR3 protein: CASSFVLGQAQETQYF; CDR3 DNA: TGTGCCAGCAGCTTTGTCCTCGGACAGGCCCAAGAGACCCAGTACTTC
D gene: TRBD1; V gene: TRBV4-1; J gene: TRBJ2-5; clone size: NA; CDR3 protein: CASSPRPGSGGRETQYF; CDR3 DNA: TGCGCCAGCAGCCCCCGGCCCGGATCAGGGGGTAGGGAGACCCAGTACTTC
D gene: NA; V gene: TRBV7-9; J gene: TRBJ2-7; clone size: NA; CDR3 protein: CASSLGQGGLYEQYF; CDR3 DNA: TGTGCCAGCAGCTTAGGGCAGGGGGGTCTCTACGAGCAGTACTTC
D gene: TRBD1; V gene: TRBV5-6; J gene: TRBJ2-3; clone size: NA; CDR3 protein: CASSLQGTGSFGTDTQYF; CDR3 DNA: TGTGCCAGCAGCCTACAAGGGACAGGGAGCTTCGGGACAGATACGCAGTATTTT
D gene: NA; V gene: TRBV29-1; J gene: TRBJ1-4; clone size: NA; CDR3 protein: CSVGQGNEKLFF; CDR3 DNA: TGCAGCGTTGGGCAGGGGAATGAAAAACTGTTTTTT
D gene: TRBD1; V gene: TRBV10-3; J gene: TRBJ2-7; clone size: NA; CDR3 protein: CAISAGDRGTYEQYF; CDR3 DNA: TGTGCCATCAGTGCGGGGGACAGGGGGACGTACGAGCAGTACTTC
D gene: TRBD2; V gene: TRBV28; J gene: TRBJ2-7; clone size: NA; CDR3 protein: CASSSAGGYEQYF; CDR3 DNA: TGTGCCAGCAGCTCAGCGGGAGGTTACGAGCAGTACTTC
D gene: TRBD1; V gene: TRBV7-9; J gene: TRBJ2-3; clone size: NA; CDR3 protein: CASSLTGGLGTDTQYF; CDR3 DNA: TGTGCCAGCAGTCTAACAGGGGGCCTTGGAACAGATACGCAGTATTTT
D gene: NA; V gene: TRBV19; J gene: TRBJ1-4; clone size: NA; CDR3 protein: CASSAGTLNEKLFF; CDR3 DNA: TGTGCCAGTAGTGCAGGGACCTTAAATGAAAAACTGTTTTTT
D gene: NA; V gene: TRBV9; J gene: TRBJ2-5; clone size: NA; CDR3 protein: CASSVKTRETQYF; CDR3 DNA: TGTGCCAGCAGCGTGAAGACAAGGGAGACCCAGTACTTC
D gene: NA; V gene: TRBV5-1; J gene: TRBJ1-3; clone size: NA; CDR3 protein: CASSKGGRQTGNTIYF; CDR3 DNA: TGCGCCAGCAGCAAAGGGGGACGGCAGACTGGAAACACCATATATTTT
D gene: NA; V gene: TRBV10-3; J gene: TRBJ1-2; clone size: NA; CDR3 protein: CAISDIGMGNGYTF; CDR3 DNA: TGTGCCATCAGTGATATAGGGATGGGTAATGGCTACACCTTC
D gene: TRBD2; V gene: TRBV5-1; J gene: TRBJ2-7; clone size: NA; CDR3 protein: CASSPSGTGEQYF; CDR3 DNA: TGCGCCAGCAGCCCAAGCGGGACGGGCGAGCAGTACTTC
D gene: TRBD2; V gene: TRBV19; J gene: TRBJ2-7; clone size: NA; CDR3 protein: CASSIGLAGVYEQYF; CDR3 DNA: TGTGCCAGTAGTATCGGGCTAGCGGGAGTTTACGAGCAGTACTTC
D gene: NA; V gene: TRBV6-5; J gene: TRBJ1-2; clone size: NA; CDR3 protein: CASSYSTDNPIYGYTF; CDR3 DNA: TGTGCCAGCAGTTACTCTACGGACAACCCGATCTATGGCTACACCTTC
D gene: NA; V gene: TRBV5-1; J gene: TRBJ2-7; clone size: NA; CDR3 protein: CASSLGILYEQYF; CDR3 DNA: TGCGCCAGCAGCTTAGGAATACTCTACGAGCAGTACTTC
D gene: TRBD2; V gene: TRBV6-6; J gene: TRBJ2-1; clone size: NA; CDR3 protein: CASSYSQRENRHEQFF; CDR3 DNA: TGTGCCAGCAGTTACTCACAGCGGGAGAATAGGCATGAGCAGTTCTTC
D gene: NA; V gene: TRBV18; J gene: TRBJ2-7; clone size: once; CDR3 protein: CASSPPRDGSGYEQYF; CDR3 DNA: TGTGCCAGCTCACCCCCCCGGGACGGAAGCGGGTACGAGCAGTACTTC
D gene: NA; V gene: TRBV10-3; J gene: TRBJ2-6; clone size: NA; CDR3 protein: CAISRRSSGANVLTF; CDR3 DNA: TGTGCCATCAGTCGAAGGAGCTCTGGGGCCAACGTCCTGACTTTC
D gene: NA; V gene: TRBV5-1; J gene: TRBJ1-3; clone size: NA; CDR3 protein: CASSLAGSSGNTIYF; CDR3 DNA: TGCGCCAGCAGCTTGGCCGGGAGCTCTGGAAACACCATATATTTT
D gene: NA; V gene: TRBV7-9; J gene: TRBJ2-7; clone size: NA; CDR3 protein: CASSSGTTYEQYF; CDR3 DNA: TGTGCCAGCAGCTCCGGGACAACCTACGAGCAGTACTTC
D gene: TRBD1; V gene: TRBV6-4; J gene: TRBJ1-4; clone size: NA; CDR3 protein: CASSDSGTGEKLFF; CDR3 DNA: TGTGCCAGCAGTGATTCCGGGACAGGTGAAAAACTGTTTTTT
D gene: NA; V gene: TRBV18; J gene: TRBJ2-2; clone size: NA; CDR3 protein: CASSPQGPKNTGELFF; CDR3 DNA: TGTGCCAGCTCACCACAAGGACCCAAGAACACCGGGGAGCTGTTTTTT
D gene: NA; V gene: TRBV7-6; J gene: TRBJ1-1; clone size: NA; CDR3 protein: CASSRLDTEAFF; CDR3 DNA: TGTGCCAGCAGCCGACTCGACACTGAAGCTTTCTTT
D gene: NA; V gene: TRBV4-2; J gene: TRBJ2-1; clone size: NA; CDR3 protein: CASSQADGSSYNEQFF; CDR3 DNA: TGTGCCAGCAGCCAAGCGGACGGGAGCTCCTACAATGAGCAGTTCTTC
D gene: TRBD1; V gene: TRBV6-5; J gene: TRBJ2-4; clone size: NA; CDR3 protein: CASSIGTAGNIQYF; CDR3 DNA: TGTGCCAGCAGTATCGGGACAGCTGGAAACATTCAGTACTTC
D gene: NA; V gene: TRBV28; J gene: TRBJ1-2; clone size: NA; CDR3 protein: CASSGGGGYGYTF; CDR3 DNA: TGTGCCAGCTCCGGGGGGGGAGGCTATGGCTACACCTTC
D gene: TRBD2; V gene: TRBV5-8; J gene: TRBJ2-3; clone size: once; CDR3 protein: CASSYGLGTDTQYF; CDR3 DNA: TGTGCCAGCAGCTACGGACTAGGCACAGATACGCAGTATTTT
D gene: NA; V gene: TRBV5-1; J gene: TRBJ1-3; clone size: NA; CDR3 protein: CASSWGLGNTIYF; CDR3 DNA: TGCGCCAGCAGCTGGGGACTTGGAAACACCATATATTTT
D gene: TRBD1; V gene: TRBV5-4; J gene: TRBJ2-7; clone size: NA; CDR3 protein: CASSSITGDQHEQYF; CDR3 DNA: TGTGCCAGCAGCTCCATCACAGGGGATCAGCACGAGCAGTACTTC
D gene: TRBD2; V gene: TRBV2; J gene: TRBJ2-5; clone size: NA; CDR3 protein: CASRTSANQETQYF; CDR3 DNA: TGTGCCAGCAGGACTAGCGCCAACCAAGAGACCCAGTACTTC
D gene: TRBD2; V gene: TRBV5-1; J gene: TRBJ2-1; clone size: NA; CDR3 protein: CASSPTSGVTSEQFF; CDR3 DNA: TGCGCCAGCAGCCCCACTAGCGGGGTTACAAGTGAGCAGTTCTTC
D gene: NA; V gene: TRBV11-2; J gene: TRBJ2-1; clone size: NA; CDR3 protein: CASSQTSTQFF; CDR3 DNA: TGTGCCAGCAGCCAAACCTCCACGCAGTTCTTC
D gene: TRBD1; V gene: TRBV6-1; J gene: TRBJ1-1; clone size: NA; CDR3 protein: CASSETGQAFF; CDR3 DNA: TGTGCCAGCAGTGAGACAGGGCAAGCTTTCTTT
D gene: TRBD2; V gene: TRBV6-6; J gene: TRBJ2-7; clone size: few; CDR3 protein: CASSYASGSSYEQYF; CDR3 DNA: TGTGCCAGCAGTTACGCTAGCGGGAGCTCCTACGAGCAGTACTTC
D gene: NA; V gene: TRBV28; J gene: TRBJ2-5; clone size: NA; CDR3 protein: CASSFSETQYF; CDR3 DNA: TGTGCCAGCAGTTTTAGCGAGACCCAGTACTTC